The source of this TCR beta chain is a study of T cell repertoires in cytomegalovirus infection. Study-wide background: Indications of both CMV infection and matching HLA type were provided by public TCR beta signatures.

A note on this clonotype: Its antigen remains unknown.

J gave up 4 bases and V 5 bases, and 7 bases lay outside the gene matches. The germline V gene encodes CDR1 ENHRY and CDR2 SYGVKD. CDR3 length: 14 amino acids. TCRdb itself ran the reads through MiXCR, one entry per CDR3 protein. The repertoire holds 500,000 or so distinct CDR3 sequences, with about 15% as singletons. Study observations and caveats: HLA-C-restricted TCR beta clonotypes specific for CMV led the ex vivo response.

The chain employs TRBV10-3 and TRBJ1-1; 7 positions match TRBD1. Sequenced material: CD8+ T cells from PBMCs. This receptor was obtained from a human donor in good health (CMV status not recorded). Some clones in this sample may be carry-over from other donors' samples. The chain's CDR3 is CAISPGAGGTEAFF. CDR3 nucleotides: TGTGCCATCAGTCCCGGGGCAGGGGGCACTGAAGCTTTCTTT.